This entry lists 24 T cell receptor beta chains sequenced from one sample in a study of blood T cell repertoires in COVID-19. Method: immunoSEQ multiplex PCR; TCRdb's copy keeps in-frame clones and lacks some. The table has some 100,000 clones, 88% seen once. The specimen was peripheral blood. All receptors derive from a human donor in a cohort sampled during active COVID-19.

This clone has only one observation. The chain employs TRBV7-9 and TRBJ1-5; D remains unclear. Germline-derived CDR1 and CDR2 are SEHNR and FQNEAQ (reference sequence). CDR3 length equals 15 residues. V was clipped by 5 bases and J by 0 bases, with 11 bases between them. The CDR3 is CASSRDGDSNQPQHF. In DNA form, the CDR3 reads TGTGCCAGCAGCCGAGACGGAGATAGCAATCAGCCCCAGCATTTT.

The chain employs TRBV5-4 and TRBJ2-2, with 11 bases matching TRBD1. The CDR3 contains 15 residues. The V and J ends lost 3 bases and 4 bases, in that order; junction bases with no gene match: 2. Germline lookup yields CDR1 SGHNT and CDR2 YYREEE (reference sequence). CDR3 coding DNA: TGTGCCAGCAGCTGGGACAGGGGGGCCACCGGGGAGCTGTTTTTT. It specifies CASSWDRGATGELFF.

The genes are TRBV6-5 and TRBJ2-3, with 9 bases identical to TRBD1. Losses at the gene ends were 10 bases for V and 2 bases for J; bases not matched to a gene: 10. Germline V gene sequence: CDR1 MNHEY, CDR2 SVGAGI. The CDR3 has 15 amino acids. For the CDR3, the DNA is TGTGCCACTCAGTCCGGGACAGGGTTCACAGATACGCAGTATTTT. This codes for CATQSGTGFTDTQYF.

This clone appeared once. This chain uses TRBV27 with TRBJ2-1; the match to TRBD2 covers 10 bases. V trimming: 10 bases; J trimming: 4 bases; junction bases outside the gene matches: 4. Germline CDR1 and CDR2: MNHEY and SMNVEV (reference sequence). The CDR3 spans 13 residues. DNA for the CDR3: TGTGCCACCCAGCGGGAGGGATACAATGAGCAGTTCTTC. It codes for CATQREGYNEQFF.

This clone was detected once. The gene calls are TRBV6-5 and TRBJ2-7; no clear D. With 9 bases removed from V and 0 bases from J, the gap between germline ends came to 9 bases. Germline V CDR1 and CDR2: MNHEY, SVGAGI. The length of the CDR3 is 12 residues. In nucleotides, the CDR3 is TGTGCCAGTCGTTCAGGCTCCTACGAGCAGTACTTC. Encoded protein: CASRSGSYEQYF.

This clone was seen only once. This chain uses TRBV11-2 with TRBJ1-1; tentatively, D is TRBD1 (5 bases). The CDR3 length is 14 residues. The germline V gene has CDR1 SGHAT and CDR2 FQNNGV. V was cut by 5 bases and J by 5 bases, with 15 bases left in between. The CDR3 DNA reads TGTGCCAGCAGCCCGGGACCCGGAGGGACTGAAGCTTTCTTT. Translated, it gives CASSPGPGGTEAFF.

The genes are TRBV15 and TRBJ1-2; 7 bases line up with TRBD1. The V segment lost 5 bases and the J segment 5 bases; nucleotides outside the gene matches: 11. Germline V lookup: CDR1 LNHNV, CDR2 YYDKDF (reference sequence). The CDR3 is 15 residues long. CDR3 in amino acids: CATSPGGTAPYGYTF. In DNA form, the CDR3 reads TGTGCCACCAGCCCGGGTGGGACAGCTCCATATGGCTACACCTTC.

The chain combines TRBV3-1 (or the pseudogene TRBV3-2) with TRBJ1-3; D not resolved. V was cut by 1 base and J by 7 bases, with 5 bases left in between. Germline CDR1 is LGHDT and CDR2 is YNNKEL (reference sequence). The CDR3 covers 12 residues. CDR3 sequence (DNA): TGTGCCAGCAGCCAAGTTAGCAACACCATATATTTT. Protein product: CASSQVSNTIYF.

This rearrangement joins TRBV27 to TRBJ2-1; 12 nucleotides align to TRBD2. This CDR3 spans 15 amino acids. With 7 bases clipped from V and 8 bases from J, the junction kept 9 bases outside the gene matches. Germline CDR1 and CDR2: MNHEY and SMNVEV (reference sequence). CDR3 nucleotide sequence: TGTGCCAGCACCACTAGACTAGCGGGAGTATATGAGCAGTTCTTC. It codes for CASTTRLAGVYEQFF.

This chain joins TRBV27 and TRBJ1-2, with TRBD1 matching 12 bases. With 5 bases clipped from V and 6 bases from J, the junction kept 13 bases outside the gene matches. The V gene's germline CDR1 is MNHEY and CDR2 SMNVEV (reference sequence). The CDR3 is 17 residues long. CDR3 DNA: TGTGCCAGCAGTCTGGGGACAGGGGGCTATGGAAAGGATGGCTACACCTTC. Translation gives CASSLGTGGYGKDGYTF.

V gene TRBV24-1 combines with J gene TRBJ2-5, with TRBD2 identical over 8 bases. V lost 0 bases, J lost 2 bases, and 4 bases stayed unmatched. Per germline, CDR1 KGHDR and CDR2 SFDVKD. CDR3 size: 16 residues. The CDR3 reads CATSDLRGGVQETQYF. The CDR3 DNA reads TGTGCCACCAGTGATTTGCGGGGGGGGGTACAAGAGACCCAGTACTTC.

V and J are TRBV2 and TRBJ2-2, with D perhaps TRBD1 (6 bases). Germline V gene data show CDR1 as SNHLY and CDR2 as FYNNEI. Between the trimmed V and J ends, which lost 5 bases and 4 bases, there was a span of 11 bases. This CDR3 region has 14 residues. The CDR3 nucleotides are TGTGCCAGCAGTCCAGGGGCCTTCACCGGGGAGCTGTTTTTT. Its translation: CASSPGAFTGELFF.

The J gene is TRBJ2-1, the V gene TRBV3-1 (or the pseudogene TRBV3-2); 13 nucleotides align to TRBD2. The CDR3 contains 17 residues. CDR1 is LGHDT and CDR2 is YNNKEL in the germline V gene (reference sequence). With 4 bases clipped from V and 9 bases from J, the junction kept 12 bases outside the gene matches. CDR3 loop: CASSLPRLAGGPGEQFF. The CDR3 DNA reads TGTGCCAGCAGCCTTCCCCGACTAGCGGGAGGCCCCGGTGAGCAGTTCTTC.

This sequence joins TRBV18 and TRBJ2-5; 9 positions match TRBD2. Germline loops: CDR1 KGHSH, CDR2 LQKENI. V lost 6 bases, J lost 5 bases, and 10 bases stayed unmatched. The CDR3 length is 15 residues. The CDR3 sequence is CASSPEGLARETQYF. CDR3 bases: TGTGCCAGCTCTCCTGAGGGACTAGCAAGGGAGACCCAGTACTTC.

The V gene is TRBV10-2, the J gene TRBJ1-5; D is perhaps TRBD1 (5 bases). CDR1 is WSHSY, CDR2 SAAADI, per germline. The CDR3 has 14 residues. The V gene lost 6 bases and the J gene lost 3 bases, with 12 bases spanning the gap. CDR3 residues: CASRAPDNNQPQHF. DNA for the CDR3: TGCGCCAGCAGGGCCCCGGACAACAATCAGCCCCAGCATTTT.

Written as DNA, the CDR3 is TGTGCCAGCAGGCAGGTCGTTACCCACACCGGGGAGCTGTTTTTT. Translation gives CASRQVVTHTGELFF. This chain uses TRBV3-1 (or the pseudogene TRBV3-2) with TRBJ2-2, with unresolved D. Germline CDR1 LGHDT, CDR2 YNNKEL (reference sequence). The length of the CDR3 is 15 residues. V lost 6 bases to trimming and J lost 3 bases, with 14 bases between them.

The rearrangement uses TRBV13 and TRBJ2-7; 9 bases fit TRBD2. This CDR3 contains 15 residues. V gave up 7 bases and J gave up 0 bases; unmatched junction bases: 7. Germline-derived CDR1 and CDR2 are PRHDT and FYEKMQ (reference sequence). The CDR3 region has the DNA TGTGCCAGCACCCTTGGACTAGCGAGCTCCTACGAGCAGTACTTC. It translates to CASTLGLASSYEQYF.

The CDR3 spells CASSRAESPFTYEQYF. For the CDR3, the DNA is TGTGCCAGCAGCCGGGCAGAATCGCCCTTTACCTACGAGCAGTACTTC. This chain connects TRBV3-1 (or the pseudogene TRBV3-2) to TRBJ2-7; D remains unclear. This CDR3 is 16 amino acids long. V lost 4 bases to trimming and J lost 2 bases, with 18 bases between them. The germline V gene has CDR1 LGHDT and CDR2 YNNKEL (reference sequence).

The gene calls are TRBV19 and TRBJ1-6, with 7 bases aligning to TRBD1. The CDR3 has 14 amino acids. J was trimmed by 7 bases and V by 4 bases; bases with no gene match: 4. Germline CDR1 reads LNHDA; CDR2 reads SQIVND (reference sequence). CDR3 loop: CASSNRDSNSPLHF. The CDR3 DNA is TGTGCCAGTAGTAACCGGGACAGCAATTCACCCCTCCACTTT.

Points on this clone: This sample also contains other DNA sequences that code for the same CDR3. This chain links TRBV5-1 with TRBJ1-5, with D perhaps TRBD1 (6 bases). Germline CDR1 SGHRS, CDR2 YFSETQ. The ends were cut back, 4 bases at V and 2 bases at J, with 10 bases in the middle. The CDR3 runs 14 residues. The CDR3 DNA reads as TGCGCCAGCAGCCTACAGGGAGGCAATCAGCCCCAGCATTTT. Translated: CASSLQGGNQPQHF. The whole variable domain, remainder taken from reference TRBV5-1 and TRBJ1-5, is KAGVTQTPRYLIKTRGQQVTLSCSPISGHRSVSWYQQTPGQGLQFLFEYFSETQRNKGNFPGRFSGRQFSNSRSEMNVSTLELGDSALYLCASSLQGGNQPQHFGDGTRLSIL.

This clone was detected only once. The chain is built from TRBV6-6 and TRBJ2-7; weak D call: TRBD2 (5 bases). The germline V gene encodes CDR1 MNHNY and CDR2 SVGAGI (reference sequence). The germline V and J ends were trimmed by 7 bases and 7 bases, with 14 bases remaining between them. CDR3 length: 12 residues. CDR3 loop: CASTYGDREQYF. In nucleotides, the CDR3 is TGTGCCAGCACCTACGGGGATCGAGAGCAGTACTTC.

V gene TRBV5-4 combines with J gene TRBJ2-2, with D possibly matching TRBD2 (5 bases). CDR1 is SGHNT, CDR2 YYREEE, per germline (reference sequence). The CDR3 spans 13 residues. V was pared by 3 bases and J by 3 bases, with 6 bases between. CDR3 sequence (DNA): TGTGCCAGCAGCTGGCGGGACACCGGGGAGCTGTTTTTT. It is translated as CASSWRDTGELFF. The full variable domain, with the rest looked up from reference TRBV5-4 and TRBJ2-2, is ETGVTQSPTHLIKTRGQQVTLRCSSQSGHNTVSWYQQALGQGPQFIFQYYREEENGRGNFPPRFSGLQFPNYSSELNVNALELDDSALYLCASSWRDTGELFFGEGSRLTVL.

The rearrangement uses TRBV7-7 and TRBJ2-1; TRBD2 aligns across 14 bases. CDR1 is SSHAT and CDR2 is FNYEAQ in the germline V gene (reference sequence). This CDR3 spans 19 amino acids. The J segment lost 5 bases and the V segment lost 0 bases, leaving 9 bases of the junction unmatched. The CDR3 DNA follows: TGTGCCAGCAGCTTAGCGCTCTTGACTAGCGGGGGGGACGACAATGAGCAGTTCTTC. This codes for CASSLALLTSGGDDNEQFF.

V gene TRBV7-9 combines with J gene TRBJ2-7; 10 nucleotides agree with TRBD1. From germline, CDR1 is SEHNR and CDR2 FQNEAQ (reference sequence). After removal of 8 bases from V and 5 bases from J, the junction contained 15 bases not matched to a gene. CDR3 length: 16 amino acids. The chain's CDR3 is CASAGNRDRGPHEQYF. The CDR3 coding sequence is TGTGCCAGCGCTGGAAACCGGGACAGGGGACCCCACGAGCAGTACTTC.